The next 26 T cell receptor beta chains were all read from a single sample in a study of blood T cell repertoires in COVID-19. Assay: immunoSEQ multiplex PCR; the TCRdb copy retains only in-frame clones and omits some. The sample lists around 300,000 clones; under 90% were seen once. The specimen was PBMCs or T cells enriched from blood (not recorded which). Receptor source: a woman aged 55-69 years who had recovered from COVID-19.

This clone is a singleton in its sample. CDR3 sequence (DNA): TGTGCCAGCAGCGTAGCCTCGGGGCAGGGGGCTTCTGGAAACACCATATATTTT. It translates to CASSVASGQGASGNTIYF. The chain combines TRBV9 with TRBJ1-3, with 8 positions matching TRBD1. The V and J ends lost 0 bases and 1 base, in that order; junction bases with no gene match: 9. The CDR3 is 18 amino acids. Germline V gene sequence: CDR1 SGDLS, CDR2 YYNGEE.

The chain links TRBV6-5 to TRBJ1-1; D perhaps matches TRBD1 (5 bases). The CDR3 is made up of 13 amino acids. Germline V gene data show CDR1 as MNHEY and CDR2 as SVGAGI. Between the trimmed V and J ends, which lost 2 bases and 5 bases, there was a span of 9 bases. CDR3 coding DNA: TGTGCCAGCAGTTACGGGGAGGGGACTGAAGCTTTCTTT. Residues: CASSYGEGTEAFF.

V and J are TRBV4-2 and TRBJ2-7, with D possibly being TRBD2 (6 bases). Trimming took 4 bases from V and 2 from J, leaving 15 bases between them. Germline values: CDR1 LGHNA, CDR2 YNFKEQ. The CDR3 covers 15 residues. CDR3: CASSLAGSKTYEQYF. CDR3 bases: TGTGCCAGCAGCCTCGCGGGGAGTAAAACCTACGAGCAGTACTTC.

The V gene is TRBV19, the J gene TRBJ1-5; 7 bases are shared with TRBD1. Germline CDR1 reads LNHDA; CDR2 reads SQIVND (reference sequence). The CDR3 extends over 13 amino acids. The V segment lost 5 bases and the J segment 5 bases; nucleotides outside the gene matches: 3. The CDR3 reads CASSRTGDQPQHF. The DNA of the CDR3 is TGTGCCAGTAGTCGCACAGGGGATCAGCCCCAGCATTTT. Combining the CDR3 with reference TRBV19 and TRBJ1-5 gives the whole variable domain DGGITQSPKYLFRKEGQNVTLSCEQNLNHDAMYWYRQDPGQGLRLIYYSQIVNDFQKGDIAEGYSVSREKKESFPLTVTSAQKNPTAFYLCASSRTGDQPQHFGDGTRLSIL.

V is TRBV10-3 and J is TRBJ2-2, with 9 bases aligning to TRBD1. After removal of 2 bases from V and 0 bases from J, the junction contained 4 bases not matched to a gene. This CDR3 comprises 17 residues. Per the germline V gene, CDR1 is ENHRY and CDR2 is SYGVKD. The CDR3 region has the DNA TGTGCCATCAGTGAGAGGGACAGGGATCCGAACACCGGGGAGCTGTTTTTT. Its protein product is CAISERDRDPNTGELFF.

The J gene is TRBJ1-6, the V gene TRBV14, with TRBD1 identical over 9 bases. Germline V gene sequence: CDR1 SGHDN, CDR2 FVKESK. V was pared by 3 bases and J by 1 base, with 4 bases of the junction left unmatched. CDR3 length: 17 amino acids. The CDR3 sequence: CASSQRTGESYNSPLHF. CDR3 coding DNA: TGTGCCAGCAGCCAGCGGACAGGGGAGTCCTATAATTCACCCCTCCACTTT.

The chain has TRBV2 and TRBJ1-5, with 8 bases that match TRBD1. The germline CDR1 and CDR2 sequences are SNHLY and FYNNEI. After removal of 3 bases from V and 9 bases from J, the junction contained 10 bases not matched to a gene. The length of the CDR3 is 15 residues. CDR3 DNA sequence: TGTGCCAGCAGTGATCTTCGGGCAGGGGGCTTGCCCCAGCATTTT. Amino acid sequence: CASSDLRAGGLPQHF.

The CDR3 region is CASSLGSGSYEQYF. The DNA for the CDR3 is TGTGCCAGCAGCTTAGGGTCGGGCTCCTACGAGCAGTACTTC. The V call is TRBV7-9, the J call TRBJ2-7; no reliable D call. The germline V gene has CDR1 SEHNR and CDR2 FQNEAQ (reference sequence). CDR3 size: 14 residues. Trimming took off 1 base at V and 0 bases at J, with 7 bases between the two ends.

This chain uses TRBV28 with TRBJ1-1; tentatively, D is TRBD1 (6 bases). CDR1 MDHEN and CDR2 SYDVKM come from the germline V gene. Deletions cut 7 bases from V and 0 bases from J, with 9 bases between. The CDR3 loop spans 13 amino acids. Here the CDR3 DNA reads TGTGCCAGCATACAGGGTTTGAACACTGAAGCTTTCTTT. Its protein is CASIQGLNTEAFF.

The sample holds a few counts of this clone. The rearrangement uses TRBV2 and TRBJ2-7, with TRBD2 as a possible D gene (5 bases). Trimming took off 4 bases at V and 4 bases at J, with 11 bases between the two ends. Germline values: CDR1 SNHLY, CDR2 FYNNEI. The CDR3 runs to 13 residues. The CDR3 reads CASSVWEMYEQYF. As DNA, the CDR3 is TGTGCCAGCAGTGTTTGGGAGATGTACGAGCAGTACTTC.

The chain's CDR3 is CASSERGWDSPLHF. CDR3 sequence (DNA): TGTGCCAGTAGTGAGAGGGGGTGGGATTCACCCCTCCACTTT. The chain joins TRBV19 to TRBJ1-6; perhaps TRBD1 as D (6 bases). This CDR3 is built from 14 residues. The V gene lost 5 bases and the J gene lost 8 bases, with 13 bases spanning the gap. CDR1 is LNHDA and CDR2 is SQIVND in the germline V gene (reference sequence).

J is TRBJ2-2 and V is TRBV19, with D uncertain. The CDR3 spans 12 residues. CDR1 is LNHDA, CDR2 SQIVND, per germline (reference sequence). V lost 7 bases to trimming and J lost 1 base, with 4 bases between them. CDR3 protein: CASTQNTGELFF. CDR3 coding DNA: TGTGCCAGTACCCAGAACACCGGGGAGCTGTTTTTT.

The CDR3 DNA is TGTGCCAGCAGGCACGGGATCTCTGGAAACACCATATATTTT. Translating gives CASRHGISGNTIYF. The V call is TRBV6-6, the J call TRBJ1-3; D gene unclear. Deletions cut 6 bases from V and 0 bases from J, with 9 bases between. The CDR3 covers 14 residues. Germline values: CDR1 MNHNY, CDR2 SVGAGI (reference sequence).

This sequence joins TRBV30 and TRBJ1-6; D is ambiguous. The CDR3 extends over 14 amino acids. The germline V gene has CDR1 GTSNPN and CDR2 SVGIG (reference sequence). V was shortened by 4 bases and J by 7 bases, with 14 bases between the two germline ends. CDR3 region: CAWNILNGNSPLHF. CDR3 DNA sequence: TGTGCCTGGAACATACTTAACGGGAATTCACCCCTCCACTTT.

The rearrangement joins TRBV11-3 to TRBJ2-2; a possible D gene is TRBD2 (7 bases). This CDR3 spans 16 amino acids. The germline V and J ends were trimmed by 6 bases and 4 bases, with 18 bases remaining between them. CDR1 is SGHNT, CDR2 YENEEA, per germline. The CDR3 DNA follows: TGTGCCAGCAGACGTGGCGGGGGCAGCGCCACCGGGGAGCTGTTTTTT. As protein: CASRRGGGSATGELFF.

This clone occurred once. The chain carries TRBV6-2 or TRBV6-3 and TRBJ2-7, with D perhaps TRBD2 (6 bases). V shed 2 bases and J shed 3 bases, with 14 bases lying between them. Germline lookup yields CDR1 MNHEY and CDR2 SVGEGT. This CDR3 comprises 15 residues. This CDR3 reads CASSYAQTSFYEQYF. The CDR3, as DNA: TGTGCCAGCAGTTACGCCCAGACTAGTTTCTACGAGCAGTACTTC.

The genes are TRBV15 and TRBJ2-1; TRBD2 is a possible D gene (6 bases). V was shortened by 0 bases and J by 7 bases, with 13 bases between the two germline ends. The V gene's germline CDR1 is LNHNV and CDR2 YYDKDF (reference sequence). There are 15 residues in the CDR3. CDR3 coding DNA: TGTGCCACCAGCAGAGAATCGGCGGGGAGGAATGAGCAGTTCTTC. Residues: CATSRESAGRNEQFF.

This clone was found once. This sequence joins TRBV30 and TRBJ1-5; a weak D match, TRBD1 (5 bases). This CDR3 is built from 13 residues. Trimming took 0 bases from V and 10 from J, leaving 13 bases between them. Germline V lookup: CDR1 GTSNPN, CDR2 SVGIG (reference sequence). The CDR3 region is CAWSVTGLLPQHF. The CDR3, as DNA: TGTGCCTGGAGTGTCACAGGTTTGCTTCCCCAGCATTTT. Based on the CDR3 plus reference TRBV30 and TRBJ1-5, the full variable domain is SQTIHQWPATLVQPVGSPLSLECTVEGTSNPNLYWYRQAAGRGLQLLFYSVGIGQISSEVPQNLSASRPQDRQFILSSKKLLLSDSGFYLCAWSVTGLLPQHFGDGTRLSIL.

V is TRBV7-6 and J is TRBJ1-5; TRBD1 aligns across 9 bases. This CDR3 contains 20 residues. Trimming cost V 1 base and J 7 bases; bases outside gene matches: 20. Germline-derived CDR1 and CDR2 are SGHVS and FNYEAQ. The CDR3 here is CASSLERGGTGIPVNQPQHF. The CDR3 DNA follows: TGTGCCAGCAGCTTAGAGAGGGGAGGGACAGGGATCCCCGTCAACCAGCCCCAGCATTTT.

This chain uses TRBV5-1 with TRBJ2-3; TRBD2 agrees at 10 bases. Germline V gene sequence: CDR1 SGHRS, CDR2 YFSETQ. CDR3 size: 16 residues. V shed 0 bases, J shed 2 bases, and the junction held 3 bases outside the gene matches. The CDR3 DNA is TGCGCCAGCAGCTTGGTACTAGCGGGGAACACAGATACGCAGTATTTT. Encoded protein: CASSLVLAGNTDTQYF.

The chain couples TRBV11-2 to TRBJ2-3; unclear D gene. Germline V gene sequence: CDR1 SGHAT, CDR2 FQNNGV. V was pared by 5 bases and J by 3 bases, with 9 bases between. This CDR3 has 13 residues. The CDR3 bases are TGTGCCAGCAGCCTTCCTTTTACAGATACGCAGTATTTT. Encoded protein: CASSLPFTDTQYF.

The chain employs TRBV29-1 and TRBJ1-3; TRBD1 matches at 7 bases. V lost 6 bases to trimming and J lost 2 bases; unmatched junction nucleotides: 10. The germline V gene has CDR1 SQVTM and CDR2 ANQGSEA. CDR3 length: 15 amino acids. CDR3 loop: CSVGDRDGTGNTIYF. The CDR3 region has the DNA TGCAGCGTCGGAGACAGGGATGGTACTGGAAACACCATATATTTT.

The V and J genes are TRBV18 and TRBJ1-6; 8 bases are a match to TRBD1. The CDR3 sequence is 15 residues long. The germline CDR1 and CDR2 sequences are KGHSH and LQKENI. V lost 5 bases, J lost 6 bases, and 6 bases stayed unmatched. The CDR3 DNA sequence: TGTGCCAGCTCATCAATTGACAGGGGTAATTCACCCCTCCACTTT. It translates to CASSSIDRGNSPLHF.

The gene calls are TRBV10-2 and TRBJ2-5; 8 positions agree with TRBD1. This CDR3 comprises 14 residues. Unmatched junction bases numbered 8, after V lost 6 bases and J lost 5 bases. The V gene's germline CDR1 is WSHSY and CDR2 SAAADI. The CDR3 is CASRETGAWETQYF. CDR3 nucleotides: TGCGCCAGCAGAGAGACAGGGGCTTGGGAGACCCAGTACTTC.

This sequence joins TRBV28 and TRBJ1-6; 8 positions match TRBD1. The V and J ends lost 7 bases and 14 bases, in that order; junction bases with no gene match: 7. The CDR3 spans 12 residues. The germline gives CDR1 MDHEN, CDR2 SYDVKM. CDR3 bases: TGTGCCAGCAAGACAGGGGAAGCGGCCCTCCACTTT. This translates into CASKTGEAALHF.

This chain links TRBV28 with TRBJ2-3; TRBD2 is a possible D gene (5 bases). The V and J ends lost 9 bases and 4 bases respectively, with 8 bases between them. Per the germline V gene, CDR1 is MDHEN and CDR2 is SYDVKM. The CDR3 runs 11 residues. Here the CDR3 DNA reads TGTGCCAGTTCGAGGGCAGATACGCAGTATTTT. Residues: CASSRADTQYF.